This TCR beta chain came from a study of radiation and T cells in renal cell carcinoma. Time point: blood 2 weeks post-SBRT. Treatment denoted: 15 Gy SBRT to primary tumor, nephrectomy 4 weeks later. Sequencing was performed with immunoSEQ multiplex PCR; in TCRdb, only in-frame clones are kept and a portion is missing. The sample consists of some 70,000 clones, 82% of them appearing once. Trimming cost V 2 bases and J 6 bases, with 16 bases left between them. The CDR3 contains 16 residues. Germline CDR1 reads LGHNA; CDR2 reads YSLEER. This material consisted of blood, taken from a patient whose treatment included radiotherapy and nephrectomy. The receptor's source is a man in his sixties with renal cell carcinoma. The rearrangement links TRBV4-3 to TRBJ2-2, with TRBD2 as a possible D gene (6 bases). CDR3 coding DNA: TGCGCCAGCAGCCAAAACCTGGGACTCGCCGCCGGGGAGCTGTTTTTT. Residues: CASSQNLGLAAGELFF.